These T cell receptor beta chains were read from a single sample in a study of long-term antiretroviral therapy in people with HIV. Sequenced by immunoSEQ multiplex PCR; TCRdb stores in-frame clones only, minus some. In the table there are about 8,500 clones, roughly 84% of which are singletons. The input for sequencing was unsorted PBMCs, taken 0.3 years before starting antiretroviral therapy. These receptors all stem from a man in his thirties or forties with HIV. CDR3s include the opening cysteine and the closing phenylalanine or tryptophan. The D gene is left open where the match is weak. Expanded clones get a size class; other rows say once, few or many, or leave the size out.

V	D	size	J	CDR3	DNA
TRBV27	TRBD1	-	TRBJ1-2	CASSSPRTGDGYTF	TGTGCCAGCAGTTCCCCCCGGACAGGGGATGGCTACACCTTC
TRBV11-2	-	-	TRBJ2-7	CASSLDQGSEQYF	TGTGCCAGCAGCTTAGATCAGGGCTCCGAGCAGTACTTC
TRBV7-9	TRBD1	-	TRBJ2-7	CASSLETGGSYEQYF	TGTGCCAGCAGCTTAGAGACAGGGGGGTCCTACGAGCAGTACTTC
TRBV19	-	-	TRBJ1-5	CASSISAANQPQHF	TGTGCCAGTAGTATATCGGCGGCTAATCAGCCCCAGCATTTT
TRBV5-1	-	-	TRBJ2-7	CASSFKSASYEQYF	TGCGCCAGCAGCTTTAAGTCGGCCTCCTACGAGCAGTACTTC
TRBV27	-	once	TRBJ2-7	CASTDRDRRLGEQYF	TGTGCCAGCACCGACCGCGACCGCCGGCTCGGCGAGCAGTACTTC
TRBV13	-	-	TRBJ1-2	CASSLDSNYGYTF	TGTGCCAGCAGCTTGGATTCTAACTATGGCTACACCTTC
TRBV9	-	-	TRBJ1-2	CASSPPEYYGYTF	TGTGCCAGCAGCCCCCCGGAGTACTATGGCTACACCTTC
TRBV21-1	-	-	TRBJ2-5	CASSKYQETQYF	TGTGCCAGCAGCAAGTACCAAGAGACCCAGTACTTC
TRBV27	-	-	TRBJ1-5	CASSFFQGNQPQHF	TGTGCCAGCAGTTTTTTCCAGGGCAATCAGCCCCAGCATTTT
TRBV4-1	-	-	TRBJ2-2	CASSQRGGMEDPGELFF	TGCGCCAGCAGCCAAAGGGGGGGGATGGAAGATCCCGGGGAGCTGTTTTTT
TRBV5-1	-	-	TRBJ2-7	CASSLAEGAYEQYF	TGCGCCAGCAGCTTGGCGGAGGGAGCCTACGAGCAGTACTTC
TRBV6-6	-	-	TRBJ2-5	CASSPMGGRETQYF	TGTGCCAGCAGCCCCATGGGGGGCCGGGAGACCCAGTACTTC
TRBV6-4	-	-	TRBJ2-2	CASSPASTGELFF	TGTGCCAGCAGTCCCGCCTCCACCGGGGAGCTGTTTTTT
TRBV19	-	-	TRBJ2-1	CASSIGALLSNEQFF	TGTGCCAGTAGTATTGGTGCCCTCCTTAGCAATGAGCAGTTCTTC
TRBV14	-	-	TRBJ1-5	CASSLVRGAYSNQPQHF	TGTGCCAGCAGCCTCGTAAGGGGGGCCTATAGCAATCAGCCCCAGCATTTT
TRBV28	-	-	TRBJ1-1	CASSASTVMNTEAFF	TGTGCCAGCAGTGCCTCGACCGTTATGAACACTGAAGCTTTCTTT
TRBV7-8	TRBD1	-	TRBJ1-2	CASSLGTGARGYTF	TGTGCCAGCAGCCTAGGGACAGGGGCCAGGGGCTACACCTTC
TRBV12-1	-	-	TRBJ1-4	CASSLRGNDEKLFF	TGTGCCAGCAGCTTACGGGGGAACGATGAAAAACTGTTTTTT
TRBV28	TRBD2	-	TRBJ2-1	CASSFFRPETSGAGEQFF	TGTGCCAGCAGTTTTTTCCGCCCAGAGACTAGCGGAGCGGGTGAGCAGTTCTTC
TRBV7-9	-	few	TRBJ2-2	CASSASTPPNTGELFF	TGTGCCAGCAGCGCATCGACACCGCCGAACACCGGGGAGCTGTTTTTT
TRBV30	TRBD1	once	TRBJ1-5	CAWSRDSYNQPQHF	TGTGCCTGGAGTCGGGACAGTTACAATCAGCCCCAGCATTTT
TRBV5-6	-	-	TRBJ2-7	CASSLGLGEQYF	TGTGCCAGCAGCTTGGGATTGGGCGAGCAGTACTTC
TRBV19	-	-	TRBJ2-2	CASSMGSRTGELFF	TGTGCCAGTAGTATGGGGTCTAGGACCGGGGAGCTGTTTTTT
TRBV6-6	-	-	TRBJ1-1	CASSYGGPEAFF	TGTGCCAGCAGTTACGGGGGACCTGAAGCTTTCTTT
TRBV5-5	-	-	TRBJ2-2	CASSAYRGVGELFF	TGTGCCAGCTCCGCCTACAGAGGGGTCGGGGAGCTGTTTTTT
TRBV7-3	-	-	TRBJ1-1	CASSEGGRGEAFF	TGTGCCAGCAGCGAAGGGGGAAGAGGTGAAGCTTTCTTT
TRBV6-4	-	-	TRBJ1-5	CASSDPWTDGPYNQPQHF	TGTGCCAGCAGTGACCCATGGACAGACGGACCCTACAATCAGCCCCAGCATTTT
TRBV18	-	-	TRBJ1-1	CASSPSGGNTEAFF	TGTGCCAGCTCACCATCCGGGGGTAACACTGAAGCTTTCTTT
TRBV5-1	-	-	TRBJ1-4	CASRGGGPTNEKLFF	TGCGCCAGCAGAGGTGGAGGACCTACTAATGAAAAACTGTTTTTT
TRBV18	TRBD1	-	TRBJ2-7	CASSPTTGVYEQYF	TGTGCCAGCTCACCTACGACAGGGGTCTACGAGCAGTACTTC
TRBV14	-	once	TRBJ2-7	CASSQVDGFHEQYF	TGTGCCAGCAGCCAAGTGGACGGGTTCCACGAGCAGTACTTC
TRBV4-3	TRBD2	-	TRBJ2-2	CASSHLAGGHTGELFF	TGCGCCAGCAGCCACTTAGCGGGGGGGCACACCGGGGAGCTGTTTTTT